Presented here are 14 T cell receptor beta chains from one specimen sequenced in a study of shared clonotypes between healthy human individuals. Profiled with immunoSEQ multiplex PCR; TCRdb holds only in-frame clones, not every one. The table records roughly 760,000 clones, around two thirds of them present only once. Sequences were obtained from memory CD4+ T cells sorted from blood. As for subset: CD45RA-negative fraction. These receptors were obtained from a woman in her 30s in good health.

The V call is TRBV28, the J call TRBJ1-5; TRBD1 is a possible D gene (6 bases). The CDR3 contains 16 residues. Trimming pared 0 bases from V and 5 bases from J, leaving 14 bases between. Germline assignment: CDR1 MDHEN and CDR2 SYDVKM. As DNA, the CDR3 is TGTGCCAGCAGTTTATGGGAGGGGGAGGGGGATCAGCCCCAGCATTTT. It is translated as CASSLWEGEGDQPQHF.

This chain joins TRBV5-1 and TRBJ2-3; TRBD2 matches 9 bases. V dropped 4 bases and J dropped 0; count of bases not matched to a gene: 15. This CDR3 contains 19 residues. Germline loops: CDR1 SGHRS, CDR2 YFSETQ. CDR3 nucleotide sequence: TGCGCCAGCAGCGTGAGTCCCCGGGCTAGCGGGGATAGCACAGATACGCAGTATTTT. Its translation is CASSVSPRASGDSTDTQYF.

CDR3 nucleotides: TGTGCCAGCTCACCACCGTCTGCGAACACTGAAGCTTTCTTT. It encodes CASSPPSANTEAFF. The chain combines TRBV18 with TRBJ1-1; unclear D gene. CDR1 is KGHSH, CDR2 LQKENI, per germline. The CDR3 has 14 residues. Trimming left V 0 bases short and J 1 base short, with 6 bases between.

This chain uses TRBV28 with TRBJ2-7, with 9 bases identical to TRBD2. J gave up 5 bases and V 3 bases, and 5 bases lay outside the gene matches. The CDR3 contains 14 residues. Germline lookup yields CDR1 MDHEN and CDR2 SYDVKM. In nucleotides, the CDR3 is TGTGCCAGCAGTTTTGCGGGAGGGCACAACGAGCAGTACTTC. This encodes CASSFAGGHNEQYF. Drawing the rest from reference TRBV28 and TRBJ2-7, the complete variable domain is DVKVTQSSRYLVKRTGEKVFLECVQDMDHENMFWYRQDPGLGLRLIYFSYDVKMKEKGDIPEGYSVSREKKERFSLILESASTNQTSMYLCASSFAGGHNEQYFGPGTRLTVT.

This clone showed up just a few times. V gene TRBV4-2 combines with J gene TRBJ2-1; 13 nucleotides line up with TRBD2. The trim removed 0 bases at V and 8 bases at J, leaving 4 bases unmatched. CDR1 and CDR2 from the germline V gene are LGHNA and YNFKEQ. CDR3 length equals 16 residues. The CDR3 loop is CASSQERTSGSYEQFF. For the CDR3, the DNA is TGTGCCAGCAGCCAAGAGAGGACTAGCGGGAGTTATGAGCAGTTCTTC.

The DNA for the CDR3 is TGTGCCAGCTCACCAGTGGGACAGGGTAGCTACGAGCAGTACTTC. This translates into CASSPVGQGSYEQYF. The V and J genes are TRBV18 and TRBJ2-7; 9 bases fit TRBD1. CDR1 KGHSH and CDR2 LQKENI come from the germline V gene. With 2 bases clipped from V and 3 bases from J, the junction kept 5 bases outside the gene matches. This CDR3 spans 15 amino acids. Together with reference TRBV18 and TRBJ2-7, the CDR3 gives the full variable domain: NAGVMQNPRHLVRRRGQEARLRCSPMKGHSHVYWYRQLPEEGLKFMVYLQKENIIDESGMPKERFSAEFPKEGPSILRIQQVVRGDSAAYFCASSPVGQGSYEQYFGPGTRLTVT.

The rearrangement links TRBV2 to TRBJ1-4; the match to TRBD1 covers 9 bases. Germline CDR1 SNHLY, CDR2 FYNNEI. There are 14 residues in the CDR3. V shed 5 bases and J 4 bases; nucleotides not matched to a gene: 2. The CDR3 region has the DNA TGTGCCAGCAGTCAGACAGGGGGTAATGAAAAACTGTTTTTT. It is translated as CASSQTGGNEKLFF.

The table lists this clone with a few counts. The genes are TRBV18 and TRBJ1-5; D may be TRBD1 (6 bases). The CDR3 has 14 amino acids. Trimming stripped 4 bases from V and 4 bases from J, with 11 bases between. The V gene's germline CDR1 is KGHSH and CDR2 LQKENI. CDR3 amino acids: CASSLQGGNQPQHF. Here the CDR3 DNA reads TGTGCCAGCTCACTACAGGGAGGGAATCAGCCCCAGCATTTT. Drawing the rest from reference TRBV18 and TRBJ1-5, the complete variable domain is NAGVMQNPRHLVRRRGQEARLRCSPMKGHSHVYWYRQLPEEGLKFMVYLQKENIIDESGMPKERFSAEFPKEGPSILRIQQVVRGDSAAYFCASSLQGGNQPQHFGDGTRLSIL.

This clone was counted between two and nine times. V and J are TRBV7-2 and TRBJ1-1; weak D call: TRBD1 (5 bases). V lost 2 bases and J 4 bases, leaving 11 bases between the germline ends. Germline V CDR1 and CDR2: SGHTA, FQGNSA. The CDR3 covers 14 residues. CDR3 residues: CASSLFGDSTEAFF. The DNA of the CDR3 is TGTGCCAGCAGCTTATTCGGCGACAGCACTGAAGCTTTCTTT.

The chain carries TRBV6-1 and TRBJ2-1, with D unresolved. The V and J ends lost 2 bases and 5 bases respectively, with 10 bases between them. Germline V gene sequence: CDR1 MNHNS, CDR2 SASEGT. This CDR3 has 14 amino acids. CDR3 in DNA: TGTGCCAGCAGTGAAAAGGGCTTGGACAATGAGCAGTTCTTC. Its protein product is CASSEKGLDNEQFF.

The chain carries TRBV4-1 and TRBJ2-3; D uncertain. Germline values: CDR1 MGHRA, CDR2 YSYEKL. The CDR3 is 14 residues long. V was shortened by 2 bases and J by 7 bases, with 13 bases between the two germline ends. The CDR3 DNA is TGCGCCAGCAGCCAACTCCCGGCTGCGTATACGCAGTATTTT. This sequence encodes CASSQLPAAYTQYF.

The CDR3 spells CASSHRASQGGYTF. The CDR3 region has the DNA TGTGCCAGCAGCCACAGGGCAAGCCAGGGAGGCTACACCTTC. V usage is TRBV14 and J usage is TRBJ1-2; a possible D gene is TRBD1 (5 bases). The CDR3 contains 14 residues. Between the trimmed V and J ends, which lost 3 bases and 8 bases, there was a span of 16 bases. Per the germline V gene, CDR1 is SGHDN and CDR2 is FVKESK.

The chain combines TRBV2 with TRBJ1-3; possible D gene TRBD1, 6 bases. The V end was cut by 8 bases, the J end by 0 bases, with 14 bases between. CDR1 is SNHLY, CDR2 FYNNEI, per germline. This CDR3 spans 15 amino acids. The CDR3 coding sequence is TGTGCCAGCCGAAAGAAACAGGGCTCTGGAAACACCATATATTTT. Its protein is CASRKKQGSGNTIYF.

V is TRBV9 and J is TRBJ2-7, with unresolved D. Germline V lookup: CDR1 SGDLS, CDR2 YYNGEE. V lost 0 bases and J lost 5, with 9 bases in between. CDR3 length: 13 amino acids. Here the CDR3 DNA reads TGTGCCAGCAGCGTAGCTATTGAGGACGAGCAGTACTTC. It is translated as CASSVAIEDEQYF.